One sample yielded the 26 T cell receptor beta chains listed below, sequenced in a study of blood T cell repertoires in COVID-19. Profiling relied on immunoSEQ multiplex PCR, and the TCRdb table lists in-frame clones only, not all of them. The table records several thousand clones, 86% of them present only once. The material sequenced was peripheral blood. These receptor sequences come from a human donor in a cohort sampled during active COVID-19.

The V gene is TRBV6-2 or TRBV6-3, the J gene TRBJ2-7, with D tentatively TRBD1 (6 bases). The CDR3 length is 15 residues. The V and J ends lost 4 bases and 3 bases respectively, with 16 bases between them. Germline V gene lookup returns CDR1 MNHEY and CDR2 SVGEGT. CDR3 coding DNA: TGTGCCAGCAGTTCACCCCGGACAGCGATCTACGAGCAGTACTTC. This codes for CASSSPRTAIYEQYF.

The chain is built from TRBV9 and TRBJ1-4, with D possibly being TRBD1 (6 bases). The germline V gene encodes CDR1 SGDLS and CDR2 YYNGEE. This CDR3 is 12 amino acids long. V was clipped by 6 bases and J by 12 bases, with 15 bases between them. CDR3 nucleotides: TGTGCCAGCACAGGGGCCTCCGGAGAACTGTTTTTT. Translating it yields CASTGASGELFF.

V usage is TRBV4-1 and J usage is TRBJ2-5, with 8 positions matching TRBD2. V dropped 5 bases and J dropped 5; count of bases not matched to a gene: 10. Germline V lookup: CDR1 MGHRA, CDR2 YSYEKL. The CDR3 is made up of 15 amino acids. The CDR3: CASSDEGTSGETQYF. The CDR3 nucleotides are TGCGCCAGCAGCGACGAAGGGACTAGTGGGGAGACCCAGTACTTC.

This clone has just one count. The chain uses TRBV30 and TRBJ2-7, with TRBD1 identical over 9 bases. Unmatched junction bases numbered 8, after V lost 3 bases and J lost 5 bases. Germline CDR1 and CDR2: GTSNPN and SVGIG (reference sequence). CDR3 length: 14 amino acids. The CDR3 reads CAWSAGQGWNEQYF. CDR3 in DNA: TGTGCCTGGAGCGCCGGACAGGGGTGGAACGAGCAGTACTTC.

The chain joins TRBV7-8 to TRBJ1-1; no clear D. Germline V CDR1 and CDR2: SGHVS, FQNEAQ. The CDR3 has 14 residues. The V gene lost 1 base and the J gene lost 1 base, with 7 bases spanning the gap. The CDR3: CASSLVGRNTEAFF. For the CDR3, the DNA is TGTGCCAGCAGCTTAGTGGGCAGGAACACTGAAGCTTTCTTT.

This clone appeared a single time. The V and J genes are TRBV11-2 and TRBJ1-2; 8 bases fit TRBD1. The V gene end was trimmed by 1 base and the J gene end by 8 bases; junction bases not matched to a gene: 6. This CDR3 has 14 residues. Germline values: CDR1 SGHAT, CDR2 FQNNGV. CDR3 sequence reads: CASSLAVTGDGYTF. The CDR3 DNA reads TGTGCCAGCAGCTTAGCTGTGACAGGGGACGGCTACACCTTC.

The chain couples TRBV11-3 to TRBJ2-7, with 8 bases matching TRBD2. Germline V gives CDR1 SGHNT, CDR2 YENEEA. The V segment lost 2 bases and the J segment 9 bases; nucleotides outside the gene matches: 12. The CDR3 is made up of 15 amino acids. CDR3 coding DNA: TGTGCCAGCAGCTTAACCGCCGGGGGGGTTGAGGGGCAGTACTTC. It translates to CASSLTAGGVEGQYF. Full variable domain (remainder filled in from reference TRBV11-3 and TRBJ2-7): EAGVVQSPRYKIIEKKQPVAFWCNPISGHNTLYWYLQNLGQGPELLIRYENEEAVDDSQLPKDRFSAERLKGVDSTLKIQPAELGDSAVYLCASSLTAGGVEGQYFGPGTRLTVT.

The V gene is TRBV10-3, the J gene TRBJ1-4, with a tentative D call TRBD1 (6 bases). The CDR3 spans 16 residues. V lost 5 bases and J lost 5, with 18 bases in between. Germline loops: CDR1 ENHRY, CDR2 SYGVKD. CDR3 loop: CAISLYRDDGNEKLFF. CDR3 sequence (DNA): TGTGCCATCAGTCTATACAGGGACGATGGGAATGAAAAACTGTTTTTT.

This clone showed up just a few times. The chain employs TRBV30 and TRBJ1-1, with TRBD1 matching over 8 bases. V shed 8 bases and J 3 bases; nucleotides not matched to a gene: 11. Germline V gene lookup returns CDR1 GTSNPN and CDR2 SVGIG (reference sequence). This CDR3 contains 14 residues. The CDR3 coding sequence is TGTGCCAGCGAAGGAGGACAGGGCGACACTGAAGCTTTCTTT. Amino acid sequence: CASEGGQGDTEAFF.

The rearrangement uses TRBV6-5 and TRBJ2-5; 7 bases are a match to TRBD2. V lost 6 bases to trimming and J lost 4 bases; unmatched junction nucleotides: 5. The CDR3 contains 13 residues. Per germline, CDR1 MNHEY and CDR2 SVGAGI. The CDR3 here is CASRLSGVETQYF. DNA for the CDR3: TGTGCCAGCAGACTAAGCGGGGTAGAGACCCAGTACTTC.

This clone was counted a single time. This chain uses TRBV7-6 with TRBJ2-7; 11 bases align to TRBD1. CDR1 is SGHVS and CDR2 is FNYEAQ in the germline V gene. Germline trimming cut 5 bases from V and 2 bases from J; bases unmatched to any gene: 5. The CDR3 sequence is 15 residues long. Written as DNA, the CDR3 is TGTGCCAGCAGCGCTGGGACAGGGGGAACCTACGAGCAGTACTTC. This codes for CASSAGTGGTYEQYF. Full variable domain (remainder filled in from reference TRBV7-6 and TRBJ2-7): GAGVSQSPRYKVTKRGQDVALRCDPISGHVSLYWYRQALGQGPEFLTYFNYEAQQDKSGLPNDRFSAERPEGSISTLTIQRTEQRDSAMYRCASSAGTGGTYEQYFGPGTRLTVT.

The chain recombines TRBV7-6 with TRBJ1-4; D perhaps matches TRBD1 (5 bases). Deletions cut 1 base from V and 4 bases from J, with 13 bases between. There are 16 residues in the CDR3. The germline CDR1 and CDR2 sequences are SGHVS and FNYEAQ. The CDR3 region has the DNA TGTGCCAGCAGCTTAGGTGTAGGGGCTGGTAATGAAAAACTGTTTTTT. This encodes CASSLGVGAGNEKLFF.

J is TRBJ1-3 and V is TRBV5-1; D unresolved. V was pared by 4 bases and J by 0 bases, with 11 bases between. This CDR3 region has 15 residues. CDR1 and CDR2 (germline): SGHRS, YFSETQ. The CDR3 DNA reads as TGCGCCAGCAGCCCGACCGGGTTCTCTGGAAACACCATATATTTT. Residues: CASSPTGFSGNTIYF.

The chain is built from TRBV4-2 and TRBJ2-2; D unresolved. This CDR3 spans 14 amino acids. Germline assignment: CDR1 LGHNA and CDR2 YNFKEQ. V was cut by 0 bases and J by 7 bases, with 9 bases left in between. The CDR3 nucleotides read TGTGCCAGCAGCCAAGAGTCCCAGGTCGGGGAGCTGTTTTTT. It yields the protein CASSQESQVGELFF.

This clone was counted once. This chain links TRBV29-1 with TRBJ2-1; TRBD2 matches at 10 bases. J lost 0 bases, V lost 7 bases, and 12 bases had no gene match. The CDR3 is 17 amino acids. From germline, CDR1 is SQVTM and CDR2 ANQGSEA. The CDR3 coding sequence is TGCAGCGCCCAAGGGCTAGCGGGGGCGAGCTCCTACAATGAGCAGTTCTTC. Protein: CSAQGLAGASSYNEQFF.

This chain links TRBV15 with TRBJ2-2; D possibly corresponds to TRBD2 (6 bases). Germline CDR1 reads LNHNV; CDR2 reads YYDKDF (reference sequence). The CDR3 is made up of 16 amino acids. The ends were cut back, 1 base at V and 5 bases at J, with 14 bases in the middle. CDR3 region: CATSRGGGDRTGELFF. As DNA, the CDR3 is TGTGCCACCAGCAGAGGGGGCGGGGACCGTACCGGGGAGCTGTTTTTT.

The chain combines TRBV5-1 with TRBJ2-1; 10 bases line up with TRBD1. The trim removed 4 bases at V and 6 bases at J, leaving 4 bases unmatched. The CDR3 covers 14 residues. CDR1 and CDR2 from the germline V gene are SGHRS and YFSETQ. This CDR3 is CASSADRGSNEQFF. Written as DNA, the CDR3 is TGCGCCAGCAGCGCGGACAGGGGGTCCAATGAGCAGTTCTTC.

The CDR3 DNA is TGTGCCAGCAGCGTACAGGGGAATTCACCCCTCCACTTT. This encodes CASSVQGNSPLHF. The V call is TRBV9, the J call TRBJ1-6, with a possible D match to TRBD1 (6 bases). The CDR3 totals 13 residues. V was shortened by 1 base and J by 7 bases, with 6 bases between the two germline ends. Germline CDR1 is SGDLS and CDR2 is YYNGEE.

V is TRBV6-4 and J is TRBJ1-1; 8 bases map to TRBD1. Germline V gives CDR1 MRHNA, CDR2 SNTAGT. The CDR3 contains 14 residues. V was pared by 5 bases and J by 5 bases, with 7 bases of the junction left unmatched. The CDR3 here is CASSPGQGLTEAFF. The CDR3 DNA reads TGTGCCAGCAGTCCCGGACAGGGATTAACTGAAGCTTTCTTT.

This clone was detected a few times. This chain links TRBV11-3 with TRBJ2-1; D might be TRBD2 (6 bases). The CDR3 spans 14 residues. V was pared by 3 bases and J by 3 bases, with 9 bases between. Germline V lookup: CDR1 SGHNT, CDR2 YENEEA. The CDR3 sequence is CASSFTGLYNEQFF. The CDR3 DNA is TGTGCCAGCAGCTTTACGGGACTCTACAATGAGCAGTTCTTC.

In its sample, this clone was seen once. The rearrangement uses TRBV18 and TRBJ1-6; TRBD1 matches at 7 bases. V shed 6 bases, J shed 5 bases, and the junction held 4 bases outside the gene matches. From germline, CDR1 is KGHSH and CDR2 LQKENI. CDR3 size: 14 residues. CDR3 sequence: CASSRDSHNSPLHF. CDR3 DNA: TGTGCCAGCTCCCGGGACAGCCATAATTCACCCCTCCACTTT.

The chain joins TRBV11-2 to TRBJ2-2; D not resolved. The V gene lost 4 bases and the J gene lost 1 base, with 7 bases spanning the gap. CDR3 length: 14 amino acids. Germline values: CDR1 SGHAT, CDR2 FQNNGV. Here the CDR3 reads CASSSTVNTGELFF. The CDR3 coding sequence is TGTGCCAGCAGCTCAACAGTGAACACCGGGGAGCTGTTTTTT.

This clone was picked up one time. V and J are TRBV19 and TRBJ1-1, with 7 bases identical to TRBD1. Losses at the gene ends were 7 bases for V and 5 bases for J; bases not matched to a gene: 7. CDR1 is LNHDA and CDR2 is SQIVND in the germline V gene (reference sequence). This CDR3 is built from 13 residues. As DNA, the CDR3 is TGTGCCAGTAAGGACAGGTACCTGACTGAAGCTTTCTTT. This encodes CASKDRYLTEAFF. Variable domain in full (rest from reference TRBV19 and TRBJ1-1): DGGITQSPKYLFRKEGQNVTLSCEQNLNHDAMYWYRQDPGQGLRLIYYSQIVNDFQKGDIAEGYSVSREKKESFPLTVTSAQKNPTAFYLCASKDRYLTEAFFGQGTRLTVV.

The CDR3 region is CAIKGGAGIGYTF. CDR3 DNA: TGTGCCATCAAAGGAGGGGCTGGAATAGGCTACACCTTC. V gene TRBV10-3 combines with J gene TRBJ1-2; possible D gene TRBD1, 5 bases. The length of the CDR3 is 13 residues. V was trimmed by 7 bases and J by 8 bases, leaving 17 bases between them. Germline CDR1 and CDR2: ENHRY and SYGVKD.

J is TRBJ2-7 and V is TRBV4-1; 7 positions agree with TRBD1. The germline CDR1 and CDR2 sequences are MGHRA and YSYEKL. V dropped 0 bases and J dropped 3; count of bases not matched to a gene: 8. CDR3 length equals 16 residues. CDR3 protein: CASSQDARQGSYEQYF. Written as DNA, the CDR3 is TGCGCCAGCAGCCAAGATGCCCGACAGGGTAGCTACGAGCAGTACTTC.

The V gene is TRBV5-4, the J gene TRBJ1-2; no reliable D call. Germline-derived CDR1 and CDR2 are SGHNT and YYREEE (reference sequence). The CDR3 is 13 amino acids. V shed 4 bases and J shed 8 bases, with 15 bases lying between them. CDR3 sequence reads: CASSLGPSVGYTF. Here the CDR3 DNA reads TGTGCCAGCAGCCTGGGCCCTTCGGTAGGCTACACCTTC.